The clone carrying this TCR beta chain was observed a few times. The antigen is not known. This sample was included in a study of T-cell memory formation after mild COVID-19. Study-wide findings and caveats: Memory from before infection featured some responding clones, which suggests cross-reactive memory joined. Contracting CD8+ clones were enriched in EMRA, CD4+ mainly in CM and EM.

TCRdb reprocessed the 5' RACE reads via MiXCR and lists one record per CDR3 protein. The data hold 150,000 or so distinct CDR3 sequences, with around 30% observed a single time. The V gene lost 3 bases and the J gene lost 6 bases, with 15 bases spanning the gap. The germline CDR1 and CDR2 sequences are SGDLS and YYNGEE. This CDR3 has 15 amino acids. V gene TRBV9 combines with J gene TRBJ2-2; no firm D call. The TCR comes from an adult woman who had mild COVID-19 (a few samples of this study predate the infection). Cell type and time point are not known. Sample: PBMCs or a T cell subset sorted from them (not recorded which). Here the CDR3 reads CASSAGLASPGELFF. For the CDR3, the DNA is TGTGCCAGCAGCGCCGGTTTAGCCTCACCCGGGGAGCTGTTTTTT.